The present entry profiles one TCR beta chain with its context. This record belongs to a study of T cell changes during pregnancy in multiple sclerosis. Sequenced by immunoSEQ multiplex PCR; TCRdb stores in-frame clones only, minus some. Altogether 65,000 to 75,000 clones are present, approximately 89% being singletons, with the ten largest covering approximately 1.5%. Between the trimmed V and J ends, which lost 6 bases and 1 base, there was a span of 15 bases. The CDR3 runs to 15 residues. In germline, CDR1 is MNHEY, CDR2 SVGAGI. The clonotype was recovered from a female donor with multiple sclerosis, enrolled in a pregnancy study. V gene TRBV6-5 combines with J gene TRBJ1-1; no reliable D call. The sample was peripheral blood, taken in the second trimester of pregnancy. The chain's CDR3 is CASRAEGRKNTEAFF. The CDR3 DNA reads TGTGCCAGCAGGGCCGAAGGGAGGAAGAACACTGAAGCTTTCTTT.